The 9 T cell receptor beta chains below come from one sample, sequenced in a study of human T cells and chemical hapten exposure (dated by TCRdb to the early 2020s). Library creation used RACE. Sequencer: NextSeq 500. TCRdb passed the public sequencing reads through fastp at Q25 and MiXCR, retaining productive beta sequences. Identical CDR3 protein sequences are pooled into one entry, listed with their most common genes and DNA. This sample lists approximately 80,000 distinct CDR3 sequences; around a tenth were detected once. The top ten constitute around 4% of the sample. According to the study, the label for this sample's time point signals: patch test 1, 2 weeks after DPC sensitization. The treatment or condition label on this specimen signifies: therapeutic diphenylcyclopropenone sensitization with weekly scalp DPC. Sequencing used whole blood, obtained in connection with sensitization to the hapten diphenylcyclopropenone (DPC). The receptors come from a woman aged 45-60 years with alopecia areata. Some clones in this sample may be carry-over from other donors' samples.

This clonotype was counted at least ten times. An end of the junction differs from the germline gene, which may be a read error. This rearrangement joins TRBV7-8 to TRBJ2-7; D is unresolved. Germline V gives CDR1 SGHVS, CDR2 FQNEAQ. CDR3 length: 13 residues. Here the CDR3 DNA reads TGTGCCAGCAAGCAAACCTCCTTCCCAAGGGAAGAATTC. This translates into CASKQTSFPREEF.

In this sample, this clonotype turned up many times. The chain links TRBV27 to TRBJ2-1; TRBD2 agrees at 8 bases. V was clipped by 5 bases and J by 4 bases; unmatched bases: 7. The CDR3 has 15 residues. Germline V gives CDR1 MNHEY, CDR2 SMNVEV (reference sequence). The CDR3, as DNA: TGTGCCAGCAGTCTAGAGCGGGGGCTGTACAATGAGCAGTTCTTC. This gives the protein CASSLERGLYNEQFF.

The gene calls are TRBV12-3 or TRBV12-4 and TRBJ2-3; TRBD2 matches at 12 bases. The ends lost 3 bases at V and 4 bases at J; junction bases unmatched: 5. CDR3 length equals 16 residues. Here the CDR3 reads CASSLTSGSIADTQYF. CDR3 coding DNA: TGTGCCAGCAGTTTGACTAGCGGGAGTATCGCAGATACGCAGTATTTT.

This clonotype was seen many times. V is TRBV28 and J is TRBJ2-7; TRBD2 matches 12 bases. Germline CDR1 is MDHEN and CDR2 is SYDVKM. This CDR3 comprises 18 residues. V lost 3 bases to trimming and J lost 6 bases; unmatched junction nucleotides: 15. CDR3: CASSFIIGLAGGPGEQYF. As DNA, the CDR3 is TGTGCCAGCAGTTTTATTATAGGCCTAGCGGGAGGGCCGGGCGAGCAGTACTTC.

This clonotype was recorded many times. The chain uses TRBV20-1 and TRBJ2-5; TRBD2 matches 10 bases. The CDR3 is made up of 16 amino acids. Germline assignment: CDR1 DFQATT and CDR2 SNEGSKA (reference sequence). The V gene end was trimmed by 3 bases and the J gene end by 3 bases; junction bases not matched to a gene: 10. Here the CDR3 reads CSASSPRTSGKETQYF. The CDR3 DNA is TGCAGTGCTAGTTCCCCTCGGACTAGCGGAAAAGAGACCCAGTACTTC.

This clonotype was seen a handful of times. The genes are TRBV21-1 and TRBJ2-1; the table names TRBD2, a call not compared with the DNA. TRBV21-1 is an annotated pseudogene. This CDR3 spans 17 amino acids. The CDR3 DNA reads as TGTGCCAGCAGGCACATGGACAAGCGGACGCTATACAATGAGCAGTTCTTC. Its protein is CASRHMDKRTLYNEQFF.

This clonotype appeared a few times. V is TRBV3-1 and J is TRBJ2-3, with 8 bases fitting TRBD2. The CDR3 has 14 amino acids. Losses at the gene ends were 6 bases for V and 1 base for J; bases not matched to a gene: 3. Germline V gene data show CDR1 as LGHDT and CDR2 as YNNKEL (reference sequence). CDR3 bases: TGTGCCAGCAGGAATAGCGGGGGCACAGATACGCAGTATTTT. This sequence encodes CASRNSGGTDTQYF.

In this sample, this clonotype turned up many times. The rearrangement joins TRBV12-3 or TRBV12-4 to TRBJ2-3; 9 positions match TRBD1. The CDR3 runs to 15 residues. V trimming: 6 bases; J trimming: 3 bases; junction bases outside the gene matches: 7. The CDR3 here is CASSLGQGRTDTQYF. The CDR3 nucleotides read TGTGCCAGCAGCCTCGGACAGGGGCGGACAGATACGCAGTATTTT.

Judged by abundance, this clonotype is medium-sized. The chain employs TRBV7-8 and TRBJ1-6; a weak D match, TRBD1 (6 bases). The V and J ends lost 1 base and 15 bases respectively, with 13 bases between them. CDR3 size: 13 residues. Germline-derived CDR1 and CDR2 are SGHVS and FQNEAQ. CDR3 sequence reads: CASSLDDGQFLHF. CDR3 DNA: TGTGCCAGCAGCTTAGACGACGGACAGTTCCTCCACTTT.